The next 8 T cell receptor beta chains were all read from a single sample in a study of cytomegalovirus exposure and HLA in healthy donors. A multiplex PCR was run with 60 Vbeta primers and 13 Jbeta primers. Profiling relied on immunoSEQ multiplex PCR, and the TCRdb table lists in-frame clones only, not all of them. The sample consists of some 65,000 clones, roughly 77% of them appearing once. Sequencing was done on a sample of PBMCs. The source of these receptors is a woman between 40 and 50 years old in good health and CMV-seropositive.

Concerning this clone itself: A read error may produce the germline difference seen at one junction end. This chain uses TRBV7-9 with TRBJ2-2; D ambiguous. CDR3 length: 14 residues. Per germline, CDR1 SEHNR and CDR2 FQNEAQ (reference sequence). Here the CDR3 reads CSSSSFGNTGELFF. CDR3 nucleotides: TGTTCCAGCAGCTCCTTCGGTAACACCGGGGAGCTGTTTTTT.

The V gene is TRBV7-6, the J gene TRBJ2-3; weak D call: TRBD2 (6 bases). CDR3 length: 17 residues. V dropped 1 base and J dropped 2 bases, with 16 bases sitting between them. In germline, CDR1 is SGHVS, CDR2 FNYEAQ. CDR3 sequence (DNA): TGTGCCAGCAGCTTAGAGGACGGCGGGGCCTCCACAGATACGCAGTATTTT. It yields the protein CASSLEDGGASTDTQYF.

The chain uses TRBV2 and TRBJ2-3; the match to TRBD2 covers 12 bases. The V segment lost 5 bases and the J segment 3 bases; nucleotides outside the gene matches: 6. Looked up from germline, CDR1 is SNHLY and CDR2 is FYNNEI. CDR3 length equals 16 residues. CDR3 loop: CASSTPLAGGTDTQYF. The CDR3 coding sequence is TGTGCCAGCAGTACCCCACTAGCGGGGGGTACAGATACGCAGTATTTT.

The rearrangement links TRBV30 to TRBJ2-3; TRBD2 matches at 8 bases. V was clipped by 3 bases and J by 4 bases; unmatched bases: 12. CDR1 is GTSNPN and CDR2 is SVGIG in the germline V gene (reference sequence). There are 16 residues in the CDR3. The CDR3 region has the DNA TGTGCCTGGAGCCATCCCACGGCGGGGGGCTCAGATACGCAGTATTTT. Translated, it gives CAWSHPTAGGSDTQYF.

The genes are TRBV6-5 and TRBJ2-7, with a tentative D call TRBD2 (7 bases). Looked up from germline, CDR1 is MNHEY and CDR2 is SVGAGI. There are 14 residues in the CDR3. Deletions cut 8 bases from V and 4 bases from J, with 18 bases between. The CDR3 DNA follows: TGTGCCAGCCGGGGGGCAGGGGAGAATTACGAGCAGTACTTC. Protein: CASRGAGENYEQYF.

This chain joins TRBV5-1 and TRBJ1-2; TRBD1 is a possible D gene (6 bases). Trimming left V 2 bases short and J 8 bases short, with 10 bases between. Germline CDR1 reads SGHRS; CDR2 reads YFSETQ. The CDR3 consists of 12 residues. In DNA, the CDR3 is TGCGCCAGCAGCTTACAGGGAGACGGCTACACCTTC. Its translation: CASSLQGDGYTF. The complete variable domain, with remaining parts taken from reference TRBV5-1 and TRBJ1-2, reads KAGVTQTPRYLIKTRGQQVTLSCSPISGHRSVSWYQQTPGQGLQFLFEYFSETQRNKGNFPGRFSGRQFSNSRSEMNVSTLELGDSALYLCASSLQGDGYTFGSGTRLTVV.

In regard to this clone: This specimen includes other DNA sequences encoding the same CDR3. The chain combines TRBV2 with TRBJ1-5; 7 nucleotides line up with TRBD1. With V trimmed by 7 bases and J by 7 bases, 10 bases remained unmatched. The germline CDR1 and CDR2 sequences are SNHLY and FYNNEI. CDR3 length: 14 residues. The CDR3 loop is CASIRDRVGQPQHF. CDR3 nucleotide sequence: TGTGCCAGCATTCGCGACAGGGTTGGCCAGCCCCAGCATTTT.

The chain employs TRBV2 and TRBJ1-4, with D maybe TRBD1 (6 bases). The CDR3 totals 13 residues. CDR1 and CDR2 (germline): SNHLY, FYNNEI. V lost 7 bases to trimming and J lost 4 bases, with 10 bases between them. CDR3 sequence reads: CASIRQVNEKLFF. The CDR3 DNA sequence: TGTGCCAGCATCAGACAGGTTAATGAAAAACTGTTTTTT.